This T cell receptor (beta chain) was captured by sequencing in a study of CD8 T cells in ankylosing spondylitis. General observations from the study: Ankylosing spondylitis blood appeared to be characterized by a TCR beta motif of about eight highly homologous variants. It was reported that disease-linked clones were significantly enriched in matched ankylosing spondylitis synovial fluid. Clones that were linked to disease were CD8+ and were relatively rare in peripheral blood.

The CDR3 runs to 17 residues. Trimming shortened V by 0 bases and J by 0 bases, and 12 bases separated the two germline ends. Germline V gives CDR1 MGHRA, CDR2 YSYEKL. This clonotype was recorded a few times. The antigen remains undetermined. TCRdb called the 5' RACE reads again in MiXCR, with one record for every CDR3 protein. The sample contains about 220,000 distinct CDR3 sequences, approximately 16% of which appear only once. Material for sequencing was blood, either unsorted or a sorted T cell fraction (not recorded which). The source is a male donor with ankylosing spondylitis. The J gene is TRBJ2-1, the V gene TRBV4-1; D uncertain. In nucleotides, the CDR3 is TGCGCCAGCAGCCAAGATCAACCGTTAAGCTCCTACAATGAGCAGTTCTTC. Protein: CASSQDQPLSSYNEQFF.